The clone carrying this TCR beta chain came up a few times. These data come from a study of T cell repertoires in cytomegalovirus infection. Each CDR3 protein gets one entry after TCRdb re-called the reads with MiXCR. The sample holds around 490,000 distinct CDR3 sequences; around a quarter are singletons and the top ten take approximately 13%. The CDR3 contains 16 residues. V lost 0 bases and J lost 7, with 17 bases in between. Germline V lookup: CDR1 SGHNT, CDR2 YYREEE (reference sequence). The sample comprised PBMCs. The TCR originated in a human donor in good health (CMV status not recorded). Some clones in this sample may be carry-over from other donors' samples. This rearrangement joins TRBV5-4 to TRBJ2-1, with D possibly being TRBD1 (6 bases). CDR3 DNA: TGTGCCAGCAGCTTGGCCACCTTAAGGGGGAATAATGAGCAGTTCTTC. Protein product: CASSLATLRGNNEQFF.